Listed below are T cell receptor beta chains from one sample, sequenced in a study of blood T cell repertoires in COVID-19. The repertoire was sequenced with immunoSEQ multiplex PCR; TCRdb's copy has only in-frame clones and lacks some. Of 95,000 to 150,000 clones detected, roughly 85% appear once; the ten largest clones hold 9.5% to 13%. The sequencing input was peripheral blood. All receptors derive from a man aged 80 or over with acute or convalescent COVID-19. The CDR3 runs from the conserved cysteine through the conserved F or W. The order of the fields is clone size, J gene, V gene, D gene, CDR3 protein, CDR3 DNA. A D gene is named only where the DNA matches it firmly. Not every row has a clone size; where given, it reads once, few, many or a size class.

>few|TRBJ1-1|TRBV28|TRBD1
CASSKDRTEAFF
TGTGCCAGCAGTAAGGACAGGACTGAAGCTTTCTTT
>-|TRBJ1-1|TRBV20-1|-
CRTQGPTEAFF
TGCCGAACCCAGGGGCCCACTGAAGCTTTCTTT
>once|TRBJ1-3|TRBV5-4|-
CASTLQGPGNTIYF
TGTGCCAGCACCTTACAGGGCCCTGGAAACACCATATATTTT
>-|TRBJ1-2|TRBV4-2|TRBD1
CASSQDTGGVGYGYTF
TGTGCCAGCAGCCAAGACACAGGGGGCGTTGGATATGGCTACACCTTC
>-|TRBJ1-2|TRBV7-2|-
CASSLSAARKYYGYTF
TGTGCCAGCAGCTTAAGCGCAGCCCGAAAATACTATGGCTACACCTTC
>-|TRBJ2-1|TRBV20-1|-
CSARPGTEQFF
TGCAGTGCTAGACCAGGGACAGAGCAGTTCTTC
>-|TRBJ2-1|TRBV10-2|-
CASSEKRPSYNEQFF
TGCGCCAGCAGTGAGAAGCGGCCCTCCTACAATGAGCAGTTCTTC
>once|TRBJ1-2|TRBV3-1/TRBV3-2|TRBD1
CASSQEWTGSVSGYTF
TGTGCCAGCAGCCAAGAATGGACAGGGAGTGTATCTGGCTACACCTTC
>-|TRBJ2-5|TRBV3-1/TRBV3-2|-
CASSQDLSSVETQYF
TGTGCCAGCAGCCAAGATTTGTCTAGCGTGGAGACCCAGTACTTC
>once|TRBJ2-3|TRBV5-1|-
CASSLGGAALQDTQYF
TGCGCCAGCAGCTTGGGGGGAGCGGCCCTTCAGGATACGCAGTATTTT
>few|TRBJ2-2|TRBV28|TRBD1
CASSLRTGPGELFF
TGTGCCAGCAGTTTAAGGACAGGGCCCGGGGAGCTGTTTTTT
>-|TRBJ1-1|TRBV28|TRBD1
CATKTGSGNTEAFF
TGTGCCACCAAGACAGGGAGCGGGAACACTGAAGCTTTCTTT
>-|TRBJ1-1|TRBV7-2|TRBD1
CASSKETGANTEAFF
TGTGCCAGCAGCAAAGAAACAGGGGCCAACACTGAAGCTTTCTTT
>-|TRBJ1-2|TRBV7-2|-
CASSSPPLGVGYGYTF
TGTGCCAGCAGCTCACCGCCTTTGGGCGTCGGCTATGGCTACACCTTC
>-|TRBJ1-1|TRBV25-1|-
CASTVSGGRLAFF
TGTGCCAGCACGGTTTCCGGGGGGCGCCTGGCTTTCTTT
>-|TRBJ1-4|TRBV5-1|TRBD1
CASTPGQGREKLFF
TGCGCCAGCACCCCGGGACAGGGAAGGGAAAAACTGTTTTTT
>-|TRBJ1-2|TRBV3-1/TRBV3-2|-
CASSQDGQSHTF
TGTGCCAGCAGCCAAGATGGACAGTCCCACACCTTC
>-|TRBJ2-7|TRBV27|-
CASSFDRGEQYF
TGTGCCAGCAGTTTCGACCGGGGCGAGCAGTACTTC
>-|TRBJ2-7|TRBV7-2|TRBD2
CASSLSASGRGAYEQYF
TGTGCCAGCAGCTTATCGGCTAGCGGGAGAGGGGCCTACGAGCAGTACTTC
>-|TRBJ2-7|TRBV30|-
CAWIDRIYEQYF
TGTGCCTGGATTGACAGGATCTACGAGCAGTACTTC
>-|TRBJ2-7|TRBV29-1|-
CNPRRASEAYEQYF
TGCAACCCTCGAAGGGCTAGCGAGGCCTACGAGCAGTACTTC
>once|TRBJ1-2|TRBV19|TRBD1
CASAARTGVNYGYTF
TGTGCCAGCGCCGCACGGACAGGGGTAAACTATGGCTACACCTTC
>-|TRBJ2-1|TRBV28|TRBD2
CASSFAGTSSYNEQFF
TGTGCCAGCAGTTTCGCCGGGACTAGCTCCTACAATGAGCAGTTCTTC
>-|TRBJ1-2|TRBV3-1/TRBV3-2|-
CASSQGAATFYGYTF
TGTGCCAGCAGCCAAGGGGCAGCCACATTCTATGGCTACACCTTC
>once|TRBJ1-1|TRBV19|TRBD1
CASSIRGLVTEAFF
TGTGCCAGTAGTATCAGGGGGCTAGTGACTGAAGCTTTCTTT
>-|TRBJ2-3|TRBV6-5|-
CASALAKQKRDTQYF
TGTGCCAGCGCTCTAGCTAAACAAAAAAGAGATACGCAGTATTTT